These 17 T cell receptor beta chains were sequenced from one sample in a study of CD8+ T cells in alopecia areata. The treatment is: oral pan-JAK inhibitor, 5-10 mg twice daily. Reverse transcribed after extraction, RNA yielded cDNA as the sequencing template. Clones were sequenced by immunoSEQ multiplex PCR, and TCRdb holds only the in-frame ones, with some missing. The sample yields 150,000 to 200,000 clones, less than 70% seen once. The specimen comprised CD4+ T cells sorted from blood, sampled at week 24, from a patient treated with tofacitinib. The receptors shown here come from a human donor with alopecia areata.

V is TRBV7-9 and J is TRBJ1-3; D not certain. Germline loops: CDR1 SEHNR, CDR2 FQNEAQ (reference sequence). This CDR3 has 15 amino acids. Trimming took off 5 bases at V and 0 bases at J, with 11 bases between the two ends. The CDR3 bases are TGTGCCAGCAGCCCTAGGGTGGTCTCTGGAAACACCATATATTTT. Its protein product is CASSPRVVSGNTIYF.

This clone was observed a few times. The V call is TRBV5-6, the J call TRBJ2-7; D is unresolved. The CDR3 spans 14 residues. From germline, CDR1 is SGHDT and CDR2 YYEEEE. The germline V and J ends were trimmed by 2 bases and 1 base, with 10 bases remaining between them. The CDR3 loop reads CASSFWIRSYEQYF. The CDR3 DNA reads TGTGCCAGCAGCTTTTGGATACGATCCTACGAGCAGTACTTC.

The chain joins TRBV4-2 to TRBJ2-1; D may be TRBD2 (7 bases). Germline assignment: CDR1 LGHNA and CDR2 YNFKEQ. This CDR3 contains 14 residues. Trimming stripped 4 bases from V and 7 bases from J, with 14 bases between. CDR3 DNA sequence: TGTGCCAGCAGCCCGGGGGGCCCCCCGAATGAGCAGTTCTTC. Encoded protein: CASSPGGPPNEQFF.

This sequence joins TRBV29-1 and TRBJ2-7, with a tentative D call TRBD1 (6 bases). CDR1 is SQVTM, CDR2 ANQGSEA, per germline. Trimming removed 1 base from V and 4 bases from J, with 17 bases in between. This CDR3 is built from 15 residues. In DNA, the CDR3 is TGCAGCGTTGAAGGAGGGGGAGACACAAGATACGAGCAGTACTTC. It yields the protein CSVEGGGDTRYEQYF.

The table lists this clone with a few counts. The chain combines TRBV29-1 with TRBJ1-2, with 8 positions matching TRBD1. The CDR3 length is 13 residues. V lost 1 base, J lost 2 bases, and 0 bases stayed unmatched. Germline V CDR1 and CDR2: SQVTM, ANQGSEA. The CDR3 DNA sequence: TGCAGCGTTGAAGGGGACAGGAACTATGGCTACACCTTC. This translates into CSVEGDRNYGYTF.

In DNA, the CDR3 is TGTGCCTGGACAAGGGGTACGGGCAATCAGCCCCAGCATTTT. Translation: CAWTRGTGNQPQHF. The chain recombines TRBV30 with TRBJ1-5; D might be TRBD1 (5 bases). Germline loops: CDR1 GTSNPN, CDR2 SVGIG (reference sequence). The CDR3 runs 14 residues. With 4 bases removed from V and 2 bases from J, the gap between germline ends came to 12 bases.

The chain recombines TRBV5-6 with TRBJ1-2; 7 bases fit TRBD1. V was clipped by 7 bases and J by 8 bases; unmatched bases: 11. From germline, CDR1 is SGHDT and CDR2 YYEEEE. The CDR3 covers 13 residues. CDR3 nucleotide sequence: TGTGCCAGCGGACTCACAGGGGCCGGAGGCTACACCTTC. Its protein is CASGLTGAGGYTF.

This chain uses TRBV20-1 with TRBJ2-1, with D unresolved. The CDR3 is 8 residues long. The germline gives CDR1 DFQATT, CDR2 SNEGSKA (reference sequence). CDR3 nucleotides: TGCAGCCTAAATGAGCAGTTCTTC. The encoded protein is CSLNEQFF.

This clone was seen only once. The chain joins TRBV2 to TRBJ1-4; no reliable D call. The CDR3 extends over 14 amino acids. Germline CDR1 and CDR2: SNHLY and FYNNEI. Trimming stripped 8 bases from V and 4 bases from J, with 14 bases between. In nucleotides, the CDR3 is TGTGCCAGCGGAGGGAGGAAGGGTAATGAAAAACTGTTTTTT. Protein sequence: CASGGRKGNEKLFF.

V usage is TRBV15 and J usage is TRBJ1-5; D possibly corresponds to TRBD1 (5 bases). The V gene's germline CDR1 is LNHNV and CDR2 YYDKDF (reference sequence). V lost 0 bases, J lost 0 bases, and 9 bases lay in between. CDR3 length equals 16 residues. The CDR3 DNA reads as TGTGCCACCAGCAGAGATCGGGGCAATAGCAATCAGCCCCAGCATTTT. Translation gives CATSRDRGNSNQPQHF. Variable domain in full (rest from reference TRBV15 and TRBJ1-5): DAMVIQNPRYQVTQFGKPVTLSCSQTLNHNVMYWYQQKSSQAPKLLFHYYDKDFNNEADTPDNFQSRRPNTSFCFLDIRSPGLGDTAMYLCATSRDRGNSNQPQHFGDGTRLSIL.

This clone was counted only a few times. This chain's CDR3 is CAWSAEDYEQYF. The CDR3 nucleotides are TGTGCCTGGAGTGCGGAGGACTACGAGCAGTACTTC. V is TRBV30 and J is TRBJ2-7, with a weak D call TRBD2 (5 bases). Trimming removed 1 base at V and 3 bases at J, with 7 bases between. Germline V gene sequence: CDR1 GTSNPN, CDR2 SVGIG (reference sequence). The CDR3 is 12 residues long. Drawing the rest from reference TRBV30 and TRBJ2-7, the complete variable domain is SQTIHQWPATLVQPVGSPLSLECTVEGTSNPNLYWYRQAAGRGLQLLFYSVGIGQISSEVPQNLSASRPQDRQFILSSKKLLLSDSGFYLCAWSAEDYEQYFGPGTRLTVT.

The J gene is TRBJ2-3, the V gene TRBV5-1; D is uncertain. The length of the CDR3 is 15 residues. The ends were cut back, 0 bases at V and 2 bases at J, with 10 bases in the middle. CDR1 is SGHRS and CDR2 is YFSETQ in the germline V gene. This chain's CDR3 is CASSLAGPPTDTQYF. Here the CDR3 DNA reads TGCGCCAGCAGCTTGGCTGGACCCCCCACAGATACGCAGTATTTT. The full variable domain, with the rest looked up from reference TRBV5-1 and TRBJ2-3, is KAGVTQTPRYLIKTRGQQVTLSCSPISGHRSVSWYQQTPGQGLQFLFEYFSETQRNKGNFPGRFSGRQFSNSRSEMNVSTLELGDSALYLCASSLAGPPTDTQYFGPGTRLTVL.

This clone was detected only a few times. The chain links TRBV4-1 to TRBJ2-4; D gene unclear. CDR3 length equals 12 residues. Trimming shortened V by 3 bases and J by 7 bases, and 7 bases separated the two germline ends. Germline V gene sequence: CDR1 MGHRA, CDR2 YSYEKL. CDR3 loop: CASSQDVNIQYF. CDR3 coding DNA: TGCGCCAGCAGCCAGGACGTTAACATTCAGTACTTC.

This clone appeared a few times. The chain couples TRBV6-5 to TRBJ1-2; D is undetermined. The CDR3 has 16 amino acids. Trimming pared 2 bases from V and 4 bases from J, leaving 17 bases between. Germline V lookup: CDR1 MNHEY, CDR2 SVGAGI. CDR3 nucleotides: TGTGCCAGCAGTTACATTACGGCAGGAATTGCCTATGGCTACACCTTC. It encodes CASSYITAGIAYGYTF.

The CDR3 coding sequence is TGTGCCAGCAGCTACCAATCGCGTGGTGACAATGAGCAGTTCTTC. This gives the protein CASSYQSRGDNEQFF. The genes are TRBV7-6 and TRBJ2-1, with D unresolved. V gave up 4 bases and J gave up 5 bases, with 15 bases separating them. The CDR3 length is 15 residues. Looked up from germline, CDR1 is SGHVS and CDR2 is FNYEAQ. Variable domain in full (rest from reference TRBV7-6 and TRBJ2-1): GAGVSQSPRYKVTKRGQDVALRCDPISGHVSLYWYRQALGQGPEFLTYFNYEAQQDKSGLPNDRFSAERPEGSISTLTIQRTEQRDSAMYRCASSYQSRGDNEQFFGPGTRLTVL.

The DNA for the CDR3 is TGTGCCAGCAGCGCTGGGGACAGGGGACGTACCTACGAGCAGTACTTC. It yields the protein CASSAGDRGRTYEQYF. The V and J genes are TRBV9 and TRBJ2-7; 10 bases are a match to TRBD1. The CDR3 has 16 amino acids. V trimming: 3 bases; J trimming: 2 bases; junction bases outside the gene matches: 8. In germline, CDR1 is SGDLS, CDR2 YYNGEE.

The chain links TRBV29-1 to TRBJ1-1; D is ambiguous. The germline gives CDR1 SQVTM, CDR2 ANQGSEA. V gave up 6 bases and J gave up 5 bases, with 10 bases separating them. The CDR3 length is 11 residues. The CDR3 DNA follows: TGCAGCGTCCTACTTGGAACTGAAGCTTTCTTT. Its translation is CSVLLGTEAFF.